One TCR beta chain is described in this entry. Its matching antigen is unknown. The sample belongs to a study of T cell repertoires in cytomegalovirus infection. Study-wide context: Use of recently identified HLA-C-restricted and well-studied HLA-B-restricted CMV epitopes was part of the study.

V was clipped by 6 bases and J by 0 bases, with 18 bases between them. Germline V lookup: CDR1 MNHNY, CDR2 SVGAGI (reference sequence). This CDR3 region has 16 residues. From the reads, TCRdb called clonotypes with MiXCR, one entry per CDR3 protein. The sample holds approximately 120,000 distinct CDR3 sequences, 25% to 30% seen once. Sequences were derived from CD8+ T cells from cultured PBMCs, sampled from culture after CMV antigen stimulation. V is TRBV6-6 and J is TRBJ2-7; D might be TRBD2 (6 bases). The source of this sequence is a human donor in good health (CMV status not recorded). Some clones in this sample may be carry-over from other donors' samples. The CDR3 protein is CASSPAGGPSSYEQYF. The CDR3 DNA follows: TGTGCCAGCAGCCCAGCGGGCGGTCCTAGCTCCTACGAGCAGTACTTC.